This T cell receptor (beta chain) was identified during a study of blood T cells in healthy people across ages. This clonotype showed up just a few times. With a J-beta primer mix and a sample-barcoded 5' primer, a second PCR ran about 7 to 12 cycles. MiXCR, applied by TCRdb to the 5' RACE reads, yields one record per CDR3 protein. The sample yields roughly 1 million distinct CDR3 sequences, roughly 24% seen once. The same data also went into a second study, on T cells of mothers and their children. That investigation notes: In this cohort, donors were three healthy Caucasian mothers plus their six children. Extraction yielded RNA that went, in full, into cDNA synthesis at about 1.6 ug per 15 ul. The TCR beta CDR3 read count exceeded 10 million for each mother and was about 2.8 million for each child. Related mother-child pairs showed slightly higher but non-significant overlap than unrelated pairs.

Sample: blood. This clonotype was obtained from a girl aged 2-10 years in good health.

The DNA for the CDR3 is TGTGCCAGCAAGACAGGGGGTGCACCCCAGCATTTT. This gives the protein CASKTGGAPQHF. J is TRBJ1-5 and V is TRBV12-3 or TRBV12-4; 9 nucleotides agree with TRBD1. CDR3 length: 12 residues. Germline trimming cut 7 bases from V and 10 bases from J; bases unmatched to any gene: 5.